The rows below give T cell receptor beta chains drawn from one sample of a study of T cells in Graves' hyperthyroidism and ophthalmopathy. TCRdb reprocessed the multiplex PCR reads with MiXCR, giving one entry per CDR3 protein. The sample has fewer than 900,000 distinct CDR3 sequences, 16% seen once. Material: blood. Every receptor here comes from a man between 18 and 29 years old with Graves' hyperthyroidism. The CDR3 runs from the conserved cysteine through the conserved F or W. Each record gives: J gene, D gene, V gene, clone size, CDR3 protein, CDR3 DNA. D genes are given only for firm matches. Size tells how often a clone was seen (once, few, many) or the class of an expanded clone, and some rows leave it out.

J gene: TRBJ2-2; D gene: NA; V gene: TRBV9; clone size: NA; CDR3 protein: CASSVDNGELFF; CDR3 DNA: TGTGCCAGCAGCGTAGATAACGGGGAGCTGTTTTTT
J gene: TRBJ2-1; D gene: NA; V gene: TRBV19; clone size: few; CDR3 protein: CASSIVPYNEQFF; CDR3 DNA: TGTGCCAGTAGTATAGTCCCGTACAATGAGCAGTTCTTC
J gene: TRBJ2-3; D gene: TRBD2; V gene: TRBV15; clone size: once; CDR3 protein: CATSQLAGDTQYF; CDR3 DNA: TGTGCCACCAGCCAACTAGCGGGAGATACGCAGTATTTT
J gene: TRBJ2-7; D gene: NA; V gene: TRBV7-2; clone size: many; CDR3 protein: CASSWDTAYEQYF; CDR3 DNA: TGTGCCAGCAGCTGGGACACCGCCTACGAGCAGTACTTC
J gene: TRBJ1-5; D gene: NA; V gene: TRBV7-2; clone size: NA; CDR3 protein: CASSLGVWGLQPQHF; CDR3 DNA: TGTGCCAGCAGCTTAGGTGTATGGGGGCTTCAGCCCCAGCATTTT
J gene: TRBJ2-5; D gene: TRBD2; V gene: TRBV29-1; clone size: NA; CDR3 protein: CSAQGGSGREETQYF; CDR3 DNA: TGCAGCGCCCAGGGGGGAAGCGGGAGGGAAGAGACCCAGTACTTC
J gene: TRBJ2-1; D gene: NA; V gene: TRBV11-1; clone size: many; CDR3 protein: CASSLGLVSLDEQFF; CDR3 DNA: TGTGCCAGCAGCTTAGGGCTGGTCAGTTTGGATGAGCAGTTCTTC
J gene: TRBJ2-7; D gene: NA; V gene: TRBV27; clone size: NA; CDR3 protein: CASSPGISCEQYF; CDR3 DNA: TGTGCCAGCAGTCCGGGGATCTCCTGCGAGCAGTACTTC
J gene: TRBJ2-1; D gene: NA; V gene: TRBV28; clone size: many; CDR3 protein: CASSGGGGWDEQFF; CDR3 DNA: TGTGCCAGCTCCGGGGGAGGGGGCTGGGATGAGCAGTTCTTC
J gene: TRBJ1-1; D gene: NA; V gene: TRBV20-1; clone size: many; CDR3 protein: CSATDPVRGLNTEAFF; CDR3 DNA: TGCAGTGCTACTGACCCTGTTAGGGGCCTGAACACTGAAGCTTTCTTT
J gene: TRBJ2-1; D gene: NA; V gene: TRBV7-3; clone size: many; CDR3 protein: CASSSPNNEQFF; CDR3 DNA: TGTGCCAGCAGCTCTCCCAACAATGAGCAGTTCTTC
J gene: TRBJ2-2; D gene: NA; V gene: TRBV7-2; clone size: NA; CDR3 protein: CASSLERTGELFF; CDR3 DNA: TGTGCCAGCAGCTTAGAAAGAACCGGGGAGCTGTTTTTT
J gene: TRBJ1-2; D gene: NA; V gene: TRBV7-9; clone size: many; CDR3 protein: CASSEAGTRNGYTF; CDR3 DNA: TGTGCCAGCAGCGAGGCCGGGACAAGAAATGGCTACACCTTC
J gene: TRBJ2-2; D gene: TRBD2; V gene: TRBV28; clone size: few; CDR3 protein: CASSPIAGKVLHGELFF; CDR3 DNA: TGTGCCAGCAGTCCTATAGCGGGAAAGGTGCTCCACGGGGAGCTGTTTTTT
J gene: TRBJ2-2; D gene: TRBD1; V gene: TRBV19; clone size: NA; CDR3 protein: CASSPDRGTILELFF; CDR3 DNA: TGTGCCAGTAGCCCGGACAGGGGAACGATATTGGAGCTGTTTTTT
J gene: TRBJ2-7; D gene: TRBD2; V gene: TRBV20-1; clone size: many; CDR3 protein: CSASLAGVGEQYF; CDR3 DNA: TGCAGTGCTAGTCTAGCGGGGGTTGGCGAGCAGTACTTC
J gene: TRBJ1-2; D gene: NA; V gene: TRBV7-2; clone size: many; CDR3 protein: CASSPDRRYGYTF; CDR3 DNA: TGTGCCAGCAGTCCAGACCGACGGTATGGCTACACCTTC
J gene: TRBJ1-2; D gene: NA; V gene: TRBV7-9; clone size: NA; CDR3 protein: CASSYNPLSQREAYGYTF; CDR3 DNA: TGTGCCAGCAGCTACAACCCCCTATCTCAGAGGGAAGCGTATGGCTACACCTTC
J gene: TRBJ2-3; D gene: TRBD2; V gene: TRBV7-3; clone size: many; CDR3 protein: CASSSSGGSTDTQYF; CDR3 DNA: TGTGCCAGCAGCTCTAGCGGGGGGAGCACAGATACGCAGTATTTT
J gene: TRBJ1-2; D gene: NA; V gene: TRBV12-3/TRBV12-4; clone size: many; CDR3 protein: CASSLMVQNGYTF; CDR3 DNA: TGTGCCAGCAGTTTAATGGTTCAGAATGGCTACACCTTC
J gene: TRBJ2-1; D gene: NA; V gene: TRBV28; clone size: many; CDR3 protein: CASTSPPPGHPNYNEQFF; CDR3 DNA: TGTGCCAGCACCTCCCCACCCCCCGGACATCCCAACTACAATGAGCAGTTCTTC
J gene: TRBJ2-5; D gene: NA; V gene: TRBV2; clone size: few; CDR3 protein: CASSEARGLGETQYF; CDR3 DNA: TGTGCCAGCAGTGAAGCAAGAGGACTGGGGGAGACCCAGTACTTC
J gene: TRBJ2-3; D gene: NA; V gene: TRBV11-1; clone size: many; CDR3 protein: CASSFLRVRTDTQYF; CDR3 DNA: TGTGCCAGCAGCTTCTTGAGGGTACGAACAGATACGCAGTATTTT
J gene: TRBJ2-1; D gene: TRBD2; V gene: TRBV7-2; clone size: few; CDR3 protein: CASSPQSGSSYNEQFF; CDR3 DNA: TGTGCCAGCAGCCCCCAAAGCGGGAGTTCCTACAATGAGCAGTTCTTC
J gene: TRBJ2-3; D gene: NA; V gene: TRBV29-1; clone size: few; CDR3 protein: CSVGLGGPFTDTQYF; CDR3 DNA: TGCAGCGTTGGCCTCGGAGGTCCGTTTACAGATACGCAGTATTTT
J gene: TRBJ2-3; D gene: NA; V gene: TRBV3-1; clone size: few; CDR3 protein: CASRKSPETDTQYF; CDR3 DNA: TGTGCCAGCAGAAAATCCCCGGAGACAGATACGCAGTATTTT
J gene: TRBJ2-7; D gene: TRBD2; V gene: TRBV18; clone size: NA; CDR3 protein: CASSPAGLAGGSYEQYF; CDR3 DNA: TGTGCCAGCTCACCCGCGGGGCTAGCGGGCGGCTCCTACGAGCAGTACTTC
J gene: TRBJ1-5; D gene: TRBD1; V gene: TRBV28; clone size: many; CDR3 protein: CASSPRGQGTQPQHF; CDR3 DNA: TGTGCCAGCAGCCCCCGGGGACAGGGAACCCAGCCCCAGCATTTT
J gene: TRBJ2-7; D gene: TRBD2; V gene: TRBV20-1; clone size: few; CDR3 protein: CSAAGLAGPSSYEQYF; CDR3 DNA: TGCAGTGCTGCAGGACTAGCGGGGCCCAGCTCCTACGAGCAGTACTTC
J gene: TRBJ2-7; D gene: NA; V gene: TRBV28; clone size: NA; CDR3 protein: CASSFSSNKEYEQYF; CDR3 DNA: TGTGCCAGCAGTTTCTCGTCAAATAAGGAGTACGAGCAGTACTTC
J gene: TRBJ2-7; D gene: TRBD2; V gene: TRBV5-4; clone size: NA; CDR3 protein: CASSLSLAGVVYEQYF; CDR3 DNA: TGTGCCAGCAGCTTGTCGCTAGCGGGAGTGGTCTACGAGCAGTACTTC
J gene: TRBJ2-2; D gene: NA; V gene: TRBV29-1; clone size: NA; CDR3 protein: CSVVLASYTGELFF; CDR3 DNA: TGCAGCGTTGTGTTGGCCAGCTACACCGGGGAGCTGTTTTTT
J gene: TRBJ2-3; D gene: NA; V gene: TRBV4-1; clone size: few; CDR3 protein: CASSQGPVAQYF; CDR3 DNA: TGCGCCAGCAGCCAAGGGCCAGTGGCGCAGTATTTT
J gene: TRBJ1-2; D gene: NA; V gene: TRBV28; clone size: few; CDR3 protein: CASSPGTVGYTF; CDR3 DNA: TGTGCCAGCAGTCCCGGGACCGTGGGCTACACCTTC
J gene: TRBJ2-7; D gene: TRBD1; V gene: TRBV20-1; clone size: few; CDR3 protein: CSAYQGQEFYEQYF; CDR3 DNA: TGCAGTGCTTACCAAGGACAGGAGTTCTACGAGCAGTACTTC
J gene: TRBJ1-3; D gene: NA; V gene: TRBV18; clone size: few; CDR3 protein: CASSPSWGSGNTIYF; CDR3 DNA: TGTGCCAGCTCGCCGAGTTGGGGATCTGGAAACACCATATATTTT
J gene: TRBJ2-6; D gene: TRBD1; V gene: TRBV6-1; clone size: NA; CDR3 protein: CASSQDREASGANVLTF; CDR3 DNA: TGTGCCAGCAGTCAGGACAGGGAGGCCTCTGGGGCCAACGTCCTGACTTTC
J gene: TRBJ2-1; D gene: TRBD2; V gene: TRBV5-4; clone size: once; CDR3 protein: CASRPTSGSTYEQFF; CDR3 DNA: TGTGCCAGCAGGCCCACTAGCGGGAGTACCTATGAGCAGTTCTTC
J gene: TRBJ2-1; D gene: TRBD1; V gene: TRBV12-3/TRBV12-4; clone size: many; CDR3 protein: CASRAQGKDEQFF; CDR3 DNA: TGTGCCAGCAGAGCACAGGGGAAGGATGAGCAGTTCTTC
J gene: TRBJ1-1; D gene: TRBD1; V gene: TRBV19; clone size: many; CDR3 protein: CASSVQGAYTEAFF; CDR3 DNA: TGTGCCAGTAGTGTACAGGGGGCTTATACTGAAGCTTTCTTT
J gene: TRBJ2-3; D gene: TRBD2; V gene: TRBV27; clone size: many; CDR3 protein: CASSSTGTSGADTQYF; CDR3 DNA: TGTGCCAGCAGTTCAACCGGGACTAGCGGGGCAGATACGCAGTATTTT
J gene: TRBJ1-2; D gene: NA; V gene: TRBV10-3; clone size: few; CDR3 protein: CAISEVFTYGYTF; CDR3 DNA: TGTGCCATCAGTGAGGTCTTTACCTACGGCTACACCTTC
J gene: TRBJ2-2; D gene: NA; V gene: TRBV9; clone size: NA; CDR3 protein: CASSVAVSVPGELFF; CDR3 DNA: TGTGCCAGCAGCGTAGCGGTATCGGTCCCCGGGGAGCTGTTTTTT
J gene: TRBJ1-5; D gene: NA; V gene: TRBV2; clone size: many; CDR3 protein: CASSEAKRRNQPQHF; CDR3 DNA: TGTGCCAGCAGTGAAGCCAAACGGCGCAATCAGCCCCAGCATTTT
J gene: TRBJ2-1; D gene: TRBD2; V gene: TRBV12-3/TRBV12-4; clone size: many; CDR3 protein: CASTPGRLAYEQFF; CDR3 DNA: TGTGCCAGCACCCCGGGTCGACTAGCATATGAGCAGTTCTTC
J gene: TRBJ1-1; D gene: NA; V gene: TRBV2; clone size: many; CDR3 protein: CASSEAPPGKAFF; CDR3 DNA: TGTGCCAGCAGTGAAGCGCCCCCAGGGAAAGCTTTCTTT
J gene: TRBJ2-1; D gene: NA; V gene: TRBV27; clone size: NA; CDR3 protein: CASSPLEGGRTYNEQFF; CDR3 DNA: TGTGCCAGCAGTCCATTAGAAGGGGGAAGGACCTACAATGAGCAGTTCTTC